Presented here are 24 T cell receptor beta chains from one specimen sequenced in a study of T cell responses to AZD1222 COVID-19 vaccine. Clones were sequenced by immunoSEQ multiplex PCR, and TCRdb holds only the in-frame ones, with some missing. The sample holds 70,000 or so clones, roughly four fifths seen once. Sequenced material: peripheral blood, taken 28 days after the second AZD1222 dose. Receptors originate from an adult who received the AZD1222 COVID-19 vaccine.

The chain recombines TRBV5-5 with TRBJ1-5, with D tentatively TRBD1 (6 bases). This CDR3 has 15 amino acids. Germline V CDR1 and CDR2: SGHKS, YYEKEE (reference sequence). Trimming left V 1 base short and J 6 bases short, with 14 bases between. The DNA of the CDR3 is TGTGCCAGCAGCTTGACGGGGGCGAGGGGTCAGCCCCAGCATTTT. Translating gives CASSLTGARGQPQHF.

This chain joins TRBV5-1 and TRBJ2-1; no clear D. V was shortened by 3 bases and J by 5 bases, with 9 bases between the two germline ends. Germline V gene lookup returns CDR1 SGHRS and CDR2 YFSETQ. CDR3 length: 13 residues. DNA of the CDR3: TGCGCCAGCAGCTCGCGGCTTAACAATGAGCAGTTCTTC. It encodes CASSSRLNNEQFF.

This chain connects TRBV7-9 to TRBJ1-1; D perhaps matches TRBD1 (6 bases). The germline CDR1 and CDR2 sequences are SEHNR and FQNEAQ (reference sequence). CDR3 length: 14 residues. Trimming took 2 bases from V and 4 from J, leaving 11 bases between them. This chain's CDR3 is CASSLNQGSTEAFF. The DNA of the CDR3 is TGTGCCAGCAGCTTAAACCAGGGGTCCACTGAAGCTTTCTTT.

The chain links TRBV9 to TRBJ1-1; D uncertain. The CDR3 consists of 13 residues. Germline CDR1 and CDR2: SGDLS and YYNGEE. Trimming cost V 1 base and J 6 bases, with 10 bases left between them. The CDR3 spells CASSVRPGAEAFF. CDR3 coding DNA: TGTGCCAGCAGCGTACGACCTGGGGCTGAAGCTTTCTTT.

The chain links TRBV4-1 to TRBJ1-4; maybe TRBD1 (5 bases). The CDR3 loop spans 17 amino acids. Looked up from germline, CDR1 is MGHRA and CDR2 is YSYEKL. Trimming removed 9 bases from V and 0 bases from J, with 20 bases in between. The DNA for the CDR3 is TGCGCCAGTTGGTGGTCTAGGACACCGGCAACTAATGAAAAACTGTTTTTT. Amino acid sequence: CASWWSRTPATNEKLFF.

This clone has a single count. CDR3 region: CASSLASDTSSNQPQHF. The CDR3 DNA is TGTGCCAGCAGCTTAGCATCGGACACTTCCAGCAATCAGCCCCAGCATTTT. This chain links TRBV7-9 with TRBJ1-5; TRBD1 might be the D (5 bases). The germline V gene has CDR1 SEHNR and CDR2 FQNEAQ (reference sequence). V was trimmed by 0 bases and J by 1 base, leaving 13 bases between them. CDR3 length: 17 amino acids. Using reference TRBV7-9 and TRBJ1-5 for the parts outside the CDR3, the full variable domain is DTGVSQNPRHKITKRGQNVTFRCDPISEHNRLYWYRQTLGQGPEFLTYFQNEAQLEKSRLLSDRFSAERPKGSFSTLEIQRTEQGDSAMYLCASSLASDTSSNQPQHFGDGTRLSIL.

The chain couples TRBV7-9 to TRBJ1-2; D unresolved. The germline CDR1 and CDR2 sequences are SEHNR and FQNEAQ (reference sequence). V was trimmed by 2 bases and J by 8 bases, leaving 9 bases between them. The CDR3 is made up of 12 amino acids. CDR3 bases: TGTGCCAGCAGCTTACAGGCCGGGGGCTACACCTTC. It is translated as CASSLQAGGYTF.

This sequence joins TRBV5-8 and TRBJ1-5; D not resolved. The CDR3 extends over 12 amino acids. Looked up from germline, CDR1 is SGHTS and CDR2 is YDEGEE. V was clipped by 2 bases and J by 6 bases, with 6 bases between them. The DNA for the CDR3 is TGTGCCAGCAGCTTTTTCCGTCAGCCCCAGCATTTT. Translated, it gives CASSFFRQPQHF.

The chain combines TRBV30 with TRBJ2-5; 8 nucleotides align to TRBD2. Trimming at V came to 2 bases and at J to 4 bases, leaving 6 bases not matched to a gene. The germline gives CDR1 GTSNPN, CDR2 SVGIG (reference sequence). The CDR3 has 14 amino acids. In DNA form, the CDR3 reads TGTGCCTGGAGTTTGGGACTAGGTTTAGAGACCCAGTACTTC. Protein product: CAWSLGLGLETQYF.

This chain joins TRBV7-7 and TRBJ2-2, with TRBD2 matching 10 bases. CDR3 length: 19 amino acids. Germline CDR1 is SSHAT and CDR2 is FNYEAQ (reference sequence). V gave up 5 bases and J gave up 1 base; unmatched junction bases: 13. This chain's CDR3 is CASSPWASSGGQNTGELFF. CDR3 coding DNA: TGTGCCAGCAGCCCATGGGCGAGTAGCGGGGGGCAGAACACCGGGGAGCTGTTTTTT. Looking up the rest from reference TRBV7-7 and TRBJ2-2 gives the full variable domain: GAGVSQSPRYKVTKRGQDVTLRCDPISSHATLYWYQQALGQGPEFLTYFNYEAQPDKSGLPSDRFSAERPEGSISTLTIQRTEQRDSAMYRCASSPWASSGGQNTGELFFGEGSRLTVL.

The chain is built from TRBV5-1 and TRBJ2-5; D is ambiguous. The CDR3 contains 11 residues. Trimming left V 3 bases short and J 5 bases short, with 5 bases between. Germline V lookup: CDR1 SGHRS, CDR2 YFSETQ. The CDR3 loop reads CASSSGETQYF. The CDR3 region has the DNA TGCGCCAGCAGCTCTGGGGAGACCCAGTACTTC. Combining the CDR3 with reference TRBV5-1 and TRBJ2-5 gives the whole variable domain KAGVTQTPRYLIKTRGQQVTLSCSPISGHRSVSWYQQTPGQGLQFLFEYFSETQRNKGNFPGRFSGRQFSNSRSEMNVSTLELGDSALYLCASSSGETQYFGPGTRLLVL.

The rearrangement joins TRBV2 to TRBJ2-2, with TRBD1 identical over 7 bases. CDR3 length: 13 residues. Per germline, CDR1 SNHLY and CDR2 FYNNEI. V shed 6 bases, J shed 6 bases, and the junction held 4 bases outside the gene matches. The CDR3 spells CASSRQGSGELFF. The CDR3 DNA reads as TGTGCCAGCAGCCGACAGGGCTCCGGGGAGCTGTTTTTT.

The chain joins TRBV6-1 to TRBJ1-2, with 8 bases lining up with TRBD1. Germline V gene data show CDR1 as MNHNS and CDR2 as SASEGT. V was pared by 3 bases and J by 3 bases, with 3 bases of the junction left unmatched. The CDR3 loop spans 14 amino acids. The CDR3 region has the DNA TGTGCCAGCAGTGACCAACAGGGGGACTATGGCTACACCTTC. Encoded protein: CASSDQQGDYGYTF.

This chain links TRBV6-5 with TRBJ2-5; no firm D call. The germline CDR1 and CDR2 sequences are MNHEY and SVGAGI. This CDR3 is built from 15 residues. V gave up 0 bases and J gave up 3 bases, with 11 bases separating them. CDR3 DNA sequence: TGTGCCAGCAGTTACTCCCTGACCGCAGAAGAGACCCAGTACTTC. Translation gives CASSYSLTAEETQYF.

V gene TRBV7-2 combines with J gene TRBJ1-1, with D possibly being TRBD1 (5 bases). V dropped 3 bases and J dropped 4 bases, with 18 bases sitting between them. The germline V gene has CDR1 SGHTA and CDR2 FQGNSA. The CDR3 has 16 amino acids. This CDR3 is CASSFLFKGSGTEAFF. For the CDR3, the DNA is TGTGCCAGCAGCTTTTTGTTTAAGGGGAGCGGCACTGAAGCTTTCTTT.

The V call is TRBV7-9, the J call TRBJ1-4; the match to TRBD1 covers 10 bases. J lost 4 bases, V lost 3 bases, and 5 bases had no gene match. The germline CDR1 and CDR2 sequences are SEHNR and FQNEAQ (reference sequence). CDR3 length equals 16 residues. The chain's CDR3 is CASSFRDRGGNEKLFF. CDR3 DNA sequence: TGTGCCAGCAGCTTCCGGGACAGGGGCGGTAATGAAAAACTGTTTTTT.

The chain combines TRBV2 with TRBJ1-6; D remains ambiguous. This CDR3 has 15 residues. V lost 1 base and J 7 bases, leaving 11 bases between the germline ends. Per germline, CDR1 SNHLY and CDR2 FYNNEI. As DNA, the CDR3 is TGTGCCAGCAGTGAAGGAATAGGTCGGAATTCACCCCTCCACTTT. Encoded protein: CASSEGIGRNSPLHF.

CDR3 DNA sequence: TGTGCCAGCAGCTTAGATCAGGGGGCTCCCACGAACACCGGGGAGCTGTTTTTT. This encodes CASSLDQGAPTNTGELFF. The chain is built from TRBV11-2 and TRBJ2-2, with 8 bases aligning to TRBD1. Germline trimming cut 0 bases from V and 0 bases from J; bases unmatched to any gene: 6. The CDR3 length is 18 residues. The germline CDR1 and CDR2 sequences are SGHAT and FQNNGV.

The chain employs TRBV6-5 and TRBJ2-3, with unresolved D. The CDR3 is made up of 13 amino acids. Germline-derived CDR1 and CDR2 are MNHEY and SVGAGI. V lost 0 bases, J lost 4 bases, and 5 bases lay in between. The CDR3 here is CASSYSEADTQYF. The CDR3 bases are TGTGCCAGCAGTTACTCTGAGGCAGATACGCAGTATTTT.

J is TRBJ1-1 and V is TRBV6-6, with D possibly TRBD1 on 5 matching bases. Trimming took off 4 bases at V and 4 bases at J, with 13 bases between the two ends. The CDR3 has 14 amino acids. From germline, CDR1 is MNHNY and CDR2 SVGAGI (reference sequence). The CDR3 bases are TGTGCCAGCAGTTTATCAGGGAGTCCCACTGAAGCTTTCTTT. It is translated as CASSLSGSPTEAFF.

This chain connects TRBV6-5 to TRBJ2-7, with TRBD1 matching 9 bases. The CDR3 consists of 14 residues. The junction had 6 bases not matched to a gene; V was cut back by 6 bases and J by 3 bases. Germline CDR1 reads MNHEY; CDR2 reads SVGAGI. The CDR3 sequence: CASRKGQGLYEQYF. The CDR3 DNA reads TGTGCCAGCAGGAAGGGACAGGGCCTCTACGAGCAGTACTTC.

The rearrangement joins TRBV29-1 to TRBJ1-1; 7 bases match TRBD1. CDR1 and CDR2 from the germline V gene are SQVTM and ANQGSEA. The CDR3 has 12 amino acids. With V trimmed by 7 bases and J by 7 bases, 9 bases remained unmatched. The CDR3 is CSGTDRVREAFF. CDR3 in DNA: TGCAGCGGGACAGACAGGGTTCGTGAAGCTTTCTTT.

For the CDR3, the DNA is TGTGCCAGCAGCGATTATTCTCTTAGACAGGCGCTTGATGGCTACACCTTC. Translating gives CASSDYSLRQALDGYTF. V is TRBV3-1 (or the pseudogene TRBV3-2) and J is TRBJ1-2; the D gene is possibly TRBD1 (6 bases). The CDR3 has 17 amino acids. The V end lost 5 bases, the J end lost 6 bases, and 25 bases lay between the germline ends. Per the germline V gene, CDR1 is LGHDT and CDR2 is YNNKEL (reference sequence).

The V call is TRBV3-1 (or the pseudogene TRBV3-2), the J call TRBJ1-3; no clear D. The length of the CDR3 is 17 residues. Germline values: CDR1 LGHDT, CDR2 YNNKEL (reference sequence). V lost 4 bases to trimming and J lost 4 bases, with 20 bases between them. The CDR3 loop is CASSRSPPGAGGNTIYF. CDR3 DNA: TGTGCCAGCAGCCGCTCTCCGCCGGGCGCGGGAGGAAACACCATATATTTT.